This T cell receptor (beta chain) was recovered during a study of shared clonotypes between healthy human individuals. The protocol was immunoSEQ multiplex PCR, while the TCRdb copy is restricted to in-frame clones and leaves out a portion. This sample has hundreds of thousands of clones, with 90% to 97% found just once. Whole-study results and caveats: The represented genetic and exposure-history diversity was limited by the small number of donors.

V was pared by 0 bases and J by 3 bases, with 1 base of the junction left unmatched. CDR1 WNHNN and CDR2 SYGVQD come from the germline V gene (reference sequence). This CDR3 is built from 15 residues. In the case of this clone: No antigen is known for it.

Sequenced material: naive CD4+ T cells sorted from blood. Noted subset: CD45RA+ positively selected. The V call is TRBV10-1, the J call TRBJ2-3; 9 bases are shared with TRBD1. The clonotype comes from a woman aged 30 to 39 in good health. The CDR3 DNA sequence: TGCGCCAGCAGTGAGTCACAGGGGGCGACAGATACGCAGTATTTT. Translated: CASSESQGATDTQYF.